The following is a T cell receptor (beta chain) sequence with its context. Its antigen is not identified. Trimming took off 7 bases at V and 2 bases at J, with 14 bases between the two ends. Germline CDR1 SQVTM, CDR2 ANQGSEA. This CDR3 region has 13 residues. The sample belongs to a study of immune cell composition in non-small cell lung cancer. Study-level information: Lung adenocarcinoma or squamous carcinoma made up most tumours. Study-level points and caveats: Top 10 clone scores and clonality were higher in squamous than adenocarcinoma.

Assay: immunoSEQ multiplex PCR; the TCRdb copy retains only in-frame clones and omits some. The sample yields 13,000 or so clones, about 70% seen once. The origin of this receptor is a human donor with non-small cell lung cancer. Sample: lung tumor tissue. This sequence joins TRBV29-1 and TRBJ2-5; the D gene is possibly TRBD2 (5 bases). In DNA form, the CDR3 reads TGCAGCGCCCGGGTAGGGAGTCAAGAGACCCAGTACTTC. It translates to CSARVGSQETQYF. The full variable domain, with the rest looked up from reference TRBV29-1 and TRBJ2-5, is SAVISQKPSRDICQRGTSLTIQCQVDSQVTMMFWYRQQPGQSLTLIATANQGSEATYESGFVIDKFPISRPNLTFSTLTVSNMSPEDSSIYLCSARVGSQETQYFGPGTRLLVL.